Below are 7 T cell receptor beta chains sequenced from a single sample in a study of blood T cell repertoires in COVID-19 (dated by TCRdb to 2020 to 2022). The protocol used for the library was the immunoSEQ multiplex PCR assay. Sourced from immuneACCESS, this table was stored by TCRdb with only in-frame sequences that have V and J called. A share of the clones is absent; for the studies checked, an unresolved V gene accounts for under half, and the remainder has no known explanation. The sample has approximately 11,000 clones on record, approximately 87% of them singletons. Over 9.5% of the sample belongs to the ten largest clones. Sequenced sample: peripheral blood. These receptor sequences come from a human donor in a cohort sampled during active COVID-19.

The chain recombines TRBV18 with TRBJ2-1; D call uncertain. The CDR3 has 16 residues. Trimming pared 3 bases from V and 0 bases from J, leaving 12 bases between. The germline gives CDR1 KGHSH, CDR2 LQKENI. Here the CDR3 DNA reads TGTGCCAGCTCACCCCAAAATACGGGCTCCTACAATGAGCAGTTCTTC. Amino acids: CASSPQNTGSYNEQFF.

V gene TRBV28 combines with J gene TRBJ2-7; 9 bases are shared with TRBD1. CDR3 size: 16 residues. CDR1 and CDR2 (germline): MDHEN, SYDVKM. Trimming took 6 bases from V and 6 from J; bases not matched to a gene: 15. The CDR3: CASSPITGTGRREQYF. Written as DNA, the CDR3 is TGTGCCAGCAGCCCAATTACCGGGACAGGGAGACGCGAGCAGTACTTC.

The V and J genes are TRBV6-5 and TRBJ1-3, with 7 bases lining up with TRBD1. In germline, CDR1 is MNHEY, CDR2 SVGAGI. Unmatched junction bases numbered 8, after V lost 7 bases and J lost 2 bases. The CDR3 covers 15 residues. The DNA for the CDR3 is TGTGCCAGCACGCTCGACAGGGTAACTGGAAACACCATATATTTT. This translates into CASTLDRVTGNTIYF.

V usage is TRBV19 and J usage is TRBJ1-6; TRBD1 is a possible D gene (6 bases). The ends were cut back, 1 base at V and 7 bases at J, with 8 bases in the middle. This CDR3 is built from 14 residues. Germline lookup yields CDR1 LNHDA and CDR2 SQIVND (reference sequence). The CDR3 here is CASSIGDINSPLHF. As DNA, the CDR3 is TGTGCCAGTAGTATAGGGGACATCAATTCACCCCTCCACTTT.

J is TRBJ2-1 and V is TRBV5-1, with D possibly TRBD2 on 6 matching bases. Trimming shortened V by 4 bases and J by 6 bases, and 14 bases separated the two germline ends. Germline V gene data show CDR1 as SGHRS and CDR2 as YFSETQ. There are 14 residues in the CDR3. The CDR3, as DNA: TGCGCCAGCAGCCCGGGAGTTCCGGCCAATGAGCAGTTCTTC. Translation: CASSPGVPANEQFF.

This chain uses TRBV6-5 with TRBJ1-6, with TRBD1 matching over 8 bases. The V gene's germline CDR1 is MNHEY and CDR2 SVGAGI. CDR3 size: 13 residues. The V segment lost 4 bases and the J segment 7 bases; nucleotides outside the gene matches: 0. CDR3 in amino acids: CASSWDRNSPLHF. The CDR3 DNA reads as TGTGCCAGCAGTTGGGACAGGAATTCACCCCTCCACTTT.

This chain uses TRBV5-1 with TRBJ2-2; 12 bases line up with TRBD2. Trimming at V came to 4 bases and at J to 5 bases, leaving 6 bases not matched to a gene. Germline V gene data show CDR1 as SGHRS and CDR2 as YFSETQ. This CDR3 region has 16 residues. The CDR3: CASSREGTSGTGELFF. DNA for the CDR3: TGCGCCAGCAGCCGCGAAGGGACTAGCGGGACCGGGGAGCTGTTTTTT. The variable domain in full, with the rest retrieved from reference TRBV5-1 and TRBJ2-2, is KAGVTQTPRYLIKTRGQQVTLSCSPISGHRSVSWYQQTPGQGLQFLFEYFSETQRNKGNFPGRFSGRQFSNSRSEMNVSTLELGDSALYLCASSREGTSGTGELFFGEGSRLTVL.